This T cell receptor (beta chain) was observed in a study of CD8 T cells in Susac syndrome. Random hexamers served to reverse transcribe roughly 0.45 to 1 ug RNA. TCRdb processed the immunoSEQ multiplex PCR reads anew with MiXCR; each CDR3 protein has one entry. This table has a few hundred thousand distinct CDR3 sequences, roughly 90% appearing once. Germline lookup yields CDR1 MNHEY and CDR2 SVGAGI. This CDR3 region has 14 residues. The ends were cut back, 5 bases at V and 4 bases at J, with 14 bases in the middle. This clonotype was obtained from a human donor with multiple sclerosis. This rearrangement joins TRBV6-5 to TRBJ1-1, with D maybe TRBD1 (6 bases). The sequenced sample consisted of CD8+ T cells from PBMCs. CDR3 bases: TGTGCCAGCAGTACAAATAGGGGGAGCACTGAAGCTTTCTTT. It encodes CASSTNRGSTEAFF.